These 29 T cell receptor beta chains originate from one sample sequenced in a study of T cell clusters in autoimmune cytopenias. Approximately 40,000 genome equivalents of blood DNA were amplified for TRB. One tube held mixed TRB-A and TRB-B primer pools for touch-down PCR. TCRdb re-called the multiplex PCR reads; one entry per CDR3 protein, DNA not given. The sample has 6,500 to 7,000 distinct CDR3 sequences; the top ten hold about 32%. This same sample was also part of a study on T cell repertoires in aging, cancer and after chemotherapy.

The sample taken for sequencing was peripheral blood. Receptor source: a human donor in good health.

The V call is TRBV19, the J call TRBJ2-4; TCRdb indicates TRBD1, and absent DNA this call remains unverified. The CDR3 contains 17 residues. Germline values: CDR1 LNHDA, CDR2 SQIVND (reference sequence). The chain's CDR3 is CASSYSGGNRAKNIQYF. Filled out from reference TRBV19 and TRBJ2-4, the complete variable domain reads DGGITQSPKYLFRKEGQNVTLSCEQNLNHDAMYWYRQDPGQGLRLIYYSQIVNDFQKGDIAEGYSVSREKKESFPLTVTSAQKNPTAFYLCASSYSGGNRAKNIQYFGAGTRLSVL.

This clonotype counts as medium-sized by frequency. This sequence joins TRBV19 and TRBJ2-4. Germline V gives CDR1 LNHDA, CDR2 SQIVND (reference sequence). This CDR3 has 15 amino acids. CDR3 protein: CASSTPAGSKNIQYF.

The V gene is TRBV19, the J gene TRBJ1-4; TCRdb lists TRBD1, though no DNA is available to test this call. Germline CDR1 and CDR2: LNHDA and SQIVND (reference sequence). The CDR3 has 15 residues. The CDR3 loop reads CASSSIGQGNEKLFF.

The CDR3 reads CASSFNRDQETQYF. The chain joins TRBV12-3 or TRBV12-4 to TRBJ2-5. There are 14 residues in the CDR3.

This clonotype registers medium-sized (0.01 to 0.1%) by frequency. The chain links TRBV6-1 to TRBJ2-1. The germline V gene has CDR1 MNHNS and CDR2 SASEGT. The CDR3 is 15 amino acids. CDR3 amino acids: CASFPWTGAYNEQFF.

Judged by frequency, this clonotype is medium-sized. This sequence joins TRBV29-1 and TRBJ2-5; TCRdb calls TRBD2, which cannot be checked without DNA. Germline V gene data show CDR1 as SQVTM and CDR2 as ANQGSEA. CDR3 size: 12 residues. The CDR3 sequence: CSVRGPDEAQYF.

The V call is TRBV19, the J call TRBJ1-5; with no DNA, the TCRdb D assignment of TRBD1 cannot be verified. Looked up from germline, CDR1 is LNHDA and CDR2 is SQIVND (reference sequence). The CDR3 sequence is 15 residues long. CDR3 loop: CASEALGTSNQPQHF.

This chain links TRBV5-4 with TRBJ2-7; without DNA, the TCRdb call of TRBD2 cannot be checked. This CDR3 region has 13 residues. The germline gives CDR1 SGHNT, CDR2 YYREEE (reference sequence). The CDR3 reads CASSSRGTYEQYF.

This CDR3 reads CASRGYNEQFF. The chain has TRBV19 and TRBJ2-1. This CDR3 has 11 amino acids. The germline V gene encodes CDR1 LNHDA and CDR2 SQIVND (reference sequence).

This clonotype registers medium-sized by frequency. The chain carries TRBV19 and TRBJ2-1; TCRdb's assignment of TRBD2 cannot be checked, as there is no DNA. Germline lookup yields CDR1 LNHDA and CDR2 SQIVND (reference sequence). The CDR3 spans 16 residues. The CDR3 loop is CASSIPRSGGNNEQFF.

The chain has TRBV10-3 and TRBJ2-4. The CDR3 runs to 13 residues. Germline CDR1 and CDR2: ENHRY and SYGVKD. The CDR3 protein is CAISEVQEHIQYF.

CDR3: CASSLYRLSNQPQHF. The J gene is TRBJ1-5, the V gene TRBV5-6. Germline CDR1 is SGHDT and CDR2 is YYEEEE. CDR3 size: 15 residues.

CDR3 sequence reads: CASRSRGNYNEQFF. This chain links TRBV7-2 with TRBJ2-1; TCRdb indicates TRBD1, and absent DNA this call remains unverified. The CDR3 totals 14 residues. From germline, CDR1 is SGHTA and CDR2 FQGNSA.

The V gene is TRBV5-5, the J gene TRBJ2-2; TCRdb calls TRBD1, which cannot be checked without DNA. This CDR3 comprises 15 residues. Germline CDR1 and CDR2: SGHKS and YYEKEE (reference sequence). The chain's CDR3 is CASSFGGLGAGELFF.

By frequency, this clonotype registers medium-sized (0.01 to 0.1%). The genes are TRBV19 and TRBJ2-7; TCRdb returns TRBD2, unconfirmable since there is no DNA. CDR1 is LNHDA and CDR2 is SQIVND in the germline V gene (reference sequence). This CDR3 spans 12 amino acids. CDR3: CASTEGQQEQYF.

V is TRBV29-1 and J is TRBJ1-1. The CDR3 length is 14 residues. CDR1 is SQVTM and CDR2 is ANQGSEA in the germline V gene. CDR3 in amino acids: CSVDPHSGRTEAFF.

The rearrangement links TRBV14 to TRBJ2-1; without DNA, the TCRdb call of TRBD1 cannot be checked. The CDR3 sequence is 16 residues long. Germline V gene sequence: CDR1 SGHDN, CDR2 FVKESK. CDR3 sequence reads: CASSRRQGAYLSEQFF.

The chain uses TRBV6-1 and TRBJ1-5; the D gene TCRdb calls, TRBD1, cannot be checked with no DNA. The CDR3 sequence is 14 residues long. Per the germline V gene, CDR1 is MNHNS and CDR2 is SASEGT. CDR3 residues: CASRTGTGLQPQHF.

The chain uses TRBV19 and TRBJ1-2; TCRdb indicates TRBD1, and absent DNA this call remains unverified. Per germline, CDR1 LNHDA and CDR2 SQIVND (reference sequence). CDR3 length equals 12 residues. This CDR3 reads CASTTGVYGYTF.

J is TRBJ2-1 and V is TRBV10-3; TCRdb returns TRBD2, unconfirmable since there is no DNA. CDR1 and CDR2 from the germline V gene are ENHRY and SYGVKD. CDR3 size: 17 residues. The CDR3 region is CAISGSSGTSGYNEQFF.

This chain connects TRBV5-6 to TRBJ2-3. The CDR3 is made up of 15 amino acids. Germline CDR1 reads SGHDT; CDR2 reads YYEEEE. The CDR3 sequence: CASSLGRRYTDTQYF.

In terms of frequency, this clonotype is medium-sized (0.01 to 0.1%). This chain joins TRBV19 and TRBJ2-3; TCRdb designates TRBD2, a call that cannot be tested without DNA. Germline V CDR1 and CDR2: LNHDA, SQIVND (reference sequence). The CDR3 is made up of 18 amino acids. This CDR3 is CASSIDSVASGSTDTQYF.

V is TRBV12-3 or TRBV12-4 and J is TRBJ2-1; TCRdb outputs TRBD2, but without DNA this stays unchecked. This CDR3 comprises 14 residues. CDR3 residues: CASSPRTSGNEQFF.

This clonotype shows up as medium-sized by frequency. The rearrangement links TRBV19 to TRBJ2-3. The germline V gene encodes CDR1 LNHDA and CDR2 SQIVND (reference sequence). CDR3 length: 15 residues. CDR3 loop: CASSPRPTPTDTQYF. The entire variable domain, with the rest obtained from reference TRBV19 and TRBJ2-3, is as follows: DGGITQSPKYLFRKEGQNVTLSCEQNLNHDAMYWYRQDPGQGLRLIYYSQIVNDFQKGDIAEGYSVSREKKESFPLTVTSAQKNPTAFYLCASSPRPTPTDTQYFGPGTRLTVL.

This chain uses TRBV6-5 with TRBJ1-2. This CDR3 region has 16 residues. Germline V gene lookup returns CDR1 MNHEY and CDR2 SVGAGI. The CDR3 here is CASSYLPKGLNYGYTF.

V and J are TRBV6-2 or TRBV6-3 and TRBJ2-1; the TRBD1 assignment by TCRdb is unverifiable without DNA. The germline CDR1 and CDR2 sequences are MNHEY and SVGEGT. The CDR3 consists of 15 residues. CDR3: CASSYSLGGVKEQFF.

This rearrangement joins TRBV5-4 to TRBJ2-4; there is no DNA to check the TCRdb D call of TRBD1. Per the germline V gene, CDR1 is SGHNT and CDR2 is YYREEE (reference sequence). This CDR3 is 14 amino acids long. The CDR3 loop reads CASSQSGQGNIQYF.

V gene TRBV7-2 combines with J gene TRBJ2-1; TCRdb's assignment of TRBD2 cannot be checked, as there is no DNA. The CDR3 consists of 14 residues. Germline V gene sequence: CDR1 SGHTA, CDR2 FQGNSA. CDR3 region: CASSSGLAYNEQFF.

The chain is built from TRBV5-5 and TRBJ2-4; the D call of TRBD1 rests on TCRdb alone, since no DNA is present to check it. The CDR3 covers 14 residues. Germline CDR1 SGHKS, CDR2 YYEKEE (reference sequence). CDR3: CASSLGQGKNIQYF.